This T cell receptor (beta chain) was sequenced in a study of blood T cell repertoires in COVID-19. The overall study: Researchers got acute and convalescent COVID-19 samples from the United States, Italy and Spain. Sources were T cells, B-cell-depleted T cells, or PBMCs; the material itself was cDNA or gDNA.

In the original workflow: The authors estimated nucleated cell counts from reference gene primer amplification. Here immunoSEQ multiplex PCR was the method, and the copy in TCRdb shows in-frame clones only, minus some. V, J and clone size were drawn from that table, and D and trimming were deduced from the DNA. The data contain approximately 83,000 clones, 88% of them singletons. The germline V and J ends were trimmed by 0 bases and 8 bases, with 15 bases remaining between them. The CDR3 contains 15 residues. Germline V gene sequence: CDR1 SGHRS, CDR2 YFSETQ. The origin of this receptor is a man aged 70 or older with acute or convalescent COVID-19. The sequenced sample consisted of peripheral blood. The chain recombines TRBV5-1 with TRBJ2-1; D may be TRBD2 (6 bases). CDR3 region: CASSLGTSYRHEQFF. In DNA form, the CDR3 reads TGCGCCAGCAGCTTGGGAACTAGCTATCGCCATGAGCAGTTCTTC.